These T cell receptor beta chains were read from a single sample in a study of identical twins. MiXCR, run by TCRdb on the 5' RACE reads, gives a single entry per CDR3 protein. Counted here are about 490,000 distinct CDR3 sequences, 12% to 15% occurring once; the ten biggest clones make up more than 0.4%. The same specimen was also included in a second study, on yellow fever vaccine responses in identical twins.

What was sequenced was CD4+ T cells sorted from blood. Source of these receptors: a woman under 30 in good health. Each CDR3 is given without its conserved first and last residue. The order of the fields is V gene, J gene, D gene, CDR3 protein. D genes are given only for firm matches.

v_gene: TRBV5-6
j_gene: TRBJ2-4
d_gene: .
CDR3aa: ASRSRTAKNIQY

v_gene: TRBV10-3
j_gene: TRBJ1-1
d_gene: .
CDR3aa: AISESIVRTEAF

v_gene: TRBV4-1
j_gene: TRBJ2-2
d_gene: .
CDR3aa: ASSPREREFGELF

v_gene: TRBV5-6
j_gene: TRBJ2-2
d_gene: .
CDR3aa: ASSLGLFWNTGELF

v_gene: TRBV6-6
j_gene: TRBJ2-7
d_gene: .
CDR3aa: ASSNRVADEQY

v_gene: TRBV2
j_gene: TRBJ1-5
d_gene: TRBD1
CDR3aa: ASSASTGADQPQH

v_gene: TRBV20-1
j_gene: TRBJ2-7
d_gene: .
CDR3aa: SAGYLTRTLSYEQY

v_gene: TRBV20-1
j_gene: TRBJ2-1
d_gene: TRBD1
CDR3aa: SAPDRVDNEQF

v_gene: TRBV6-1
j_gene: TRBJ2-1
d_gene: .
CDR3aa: ASSGQGGRYNEQF

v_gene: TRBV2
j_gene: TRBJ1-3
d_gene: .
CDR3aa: ASSLQPASSGNTIY

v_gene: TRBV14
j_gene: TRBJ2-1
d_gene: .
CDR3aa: ASSQTTEQF

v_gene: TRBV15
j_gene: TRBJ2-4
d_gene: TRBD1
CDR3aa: ATSRDFGTDKNIQY

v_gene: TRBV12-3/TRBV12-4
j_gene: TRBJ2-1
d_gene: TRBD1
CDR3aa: ASSFPDRDNEQF

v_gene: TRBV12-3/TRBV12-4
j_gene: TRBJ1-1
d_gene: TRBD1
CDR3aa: ASSKTGGITEAF

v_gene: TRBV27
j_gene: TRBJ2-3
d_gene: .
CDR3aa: ASSLYTDTQY

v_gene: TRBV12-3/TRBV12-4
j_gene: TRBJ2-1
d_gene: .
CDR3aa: ASSLSTYNEHF

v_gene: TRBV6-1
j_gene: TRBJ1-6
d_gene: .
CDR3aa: ASTIGAQGRNSPLH

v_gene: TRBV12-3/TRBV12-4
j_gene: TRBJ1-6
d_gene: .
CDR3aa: ASSLARQSNSPLH

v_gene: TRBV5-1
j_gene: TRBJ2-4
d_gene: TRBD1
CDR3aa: ASSLAGGQDYIQY

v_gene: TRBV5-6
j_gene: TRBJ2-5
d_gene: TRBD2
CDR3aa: ASSPGTSIWETQY

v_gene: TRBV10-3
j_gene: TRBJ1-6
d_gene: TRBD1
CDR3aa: AIRSGQGVTDSPLH

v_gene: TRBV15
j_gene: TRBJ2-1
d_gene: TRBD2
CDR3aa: ATSSNSGRAKNEQF

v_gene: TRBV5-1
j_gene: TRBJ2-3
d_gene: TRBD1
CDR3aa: ASSLVSVGGQGLDTQY

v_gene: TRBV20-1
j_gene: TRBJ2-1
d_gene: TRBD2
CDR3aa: SALAGGGYNEQF

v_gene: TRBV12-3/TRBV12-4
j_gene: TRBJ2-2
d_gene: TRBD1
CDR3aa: ASSLGARGQGGELF

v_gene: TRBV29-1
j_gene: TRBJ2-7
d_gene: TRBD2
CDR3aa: SVGRGYEQY

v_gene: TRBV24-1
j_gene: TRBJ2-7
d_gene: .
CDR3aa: ATSDGAGLYEQY

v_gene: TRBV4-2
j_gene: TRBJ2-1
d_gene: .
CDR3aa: ASSQDGSSSYNEQF

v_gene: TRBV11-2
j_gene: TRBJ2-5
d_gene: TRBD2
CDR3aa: ASSSTSGKQETQY

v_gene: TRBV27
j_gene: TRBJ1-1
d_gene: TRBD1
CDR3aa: ASSLYGQGAAEAF

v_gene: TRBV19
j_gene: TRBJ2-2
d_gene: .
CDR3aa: ASSTPSSSGELF

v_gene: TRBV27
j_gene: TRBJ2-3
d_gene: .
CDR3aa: ASSLGFGSSTDTQY

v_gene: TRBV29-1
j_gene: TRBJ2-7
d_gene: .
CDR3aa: SVAEGAYEQY

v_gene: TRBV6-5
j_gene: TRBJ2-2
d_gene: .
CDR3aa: ASSYQGGMGTGELF

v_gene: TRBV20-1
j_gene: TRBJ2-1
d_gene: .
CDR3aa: SARNAARILYNEQF

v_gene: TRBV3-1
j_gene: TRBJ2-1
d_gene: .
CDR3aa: ASSQDLAENEQF

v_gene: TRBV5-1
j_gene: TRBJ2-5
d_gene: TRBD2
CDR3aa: ASSLVLSSGNGFQETQY